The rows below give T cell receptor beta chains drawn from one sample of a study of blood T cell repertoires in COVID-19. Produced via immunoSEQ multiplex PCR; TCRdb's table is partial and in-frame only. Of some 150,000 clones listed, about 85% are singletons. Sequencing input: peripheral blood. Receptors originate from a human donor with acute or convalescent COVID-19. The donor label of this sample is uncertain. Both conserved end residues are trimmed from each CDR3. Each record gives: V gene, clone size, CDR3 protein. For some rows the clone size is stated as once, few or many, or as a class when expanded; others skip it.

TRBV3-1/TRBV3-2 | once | ASSQREGTGELF
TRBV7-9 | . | ASSLIGYNEQF
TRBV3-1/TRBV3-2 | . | ASSPPAWAGTDTQY
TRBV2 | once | ASSEPTGANSPLH
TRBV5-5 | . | ASSSGLAGRGETQY
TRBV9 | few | ASSAGSSVGQGEAF
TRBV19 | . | ASSISAGGYYEQY
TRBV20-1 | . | SASDRGRGQGRGQPQH
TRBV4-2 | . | ASSQVSREGEAF
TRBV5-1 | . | ASSLGRVGSYEQY
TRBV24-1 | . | ATSDLNADYGYT
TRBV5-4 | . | ASSRGGRAYGYT
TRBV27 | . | ASSPRGPLNTEAF
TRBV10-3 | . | AISMEKTEAF
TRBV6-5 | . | ASRPLGQNIQY
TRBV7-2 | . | ASSRDRGRSEQY
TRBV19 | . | ASSGGRRETQY
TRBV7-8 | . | ASSLARGGLSGTSHNEQF
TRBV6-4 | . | ASSDSGTPFEGTQY
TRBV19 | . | ASSIDQGANYGYT
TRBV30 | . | AWGWAGELF
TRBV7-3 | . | ASSITGQTLNYGYT
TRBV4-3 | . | ASSQGTPVTYEKLF
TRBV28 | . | ASSPHKGGGGYEQY
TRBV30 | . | AWTSQVGSGEQY
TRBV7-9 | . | ASRQTGAGQETQY
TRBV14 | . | ASSQGRLVSPLH
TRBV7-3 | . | ASSRVPAGVTDTQY
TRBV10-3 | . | AISESWATYEQY
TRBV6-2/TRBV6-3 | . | ASSPGTATNEKLF
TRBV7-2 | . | ASSPRQPSSYNSPLH